This T cell receptor beta chain was recovered during a study of human CD8 memory T cell subsets. The TCR beta sequencing libraries came from UMI-labeled 5' RACE. Reprocessing the 5' RACE reads, TCRdb reports a single entry for every CDR3 protein and omits DNA. The listing records around 10,000 distinct CDR3 sequences. As to this clonotype: What it binds is not known.

Enriched by negative magnetic separation, total CD8+ T cells were obtained. General study points: Stem-like memory and precursor exhausted T cell repertoires showed minimal mutual overlap.

This CDR3 comprises 14 residues. Germline assignment: CDR1 SEHNR and CDR2 FQNEAQ (reference sequence). This chain uses TRBV7-9 with TRBJ2-6. The receptor was isolated from a human donor in good health. Source material: CD8+ stem-like memory T cells (TSCM and TCM) sorted from PBMCs. The subset: stem-like memory CD8 T cells (TSTEM), CCR7+ PD-1- TIGIT-. CDR3 in amino acids: CASSLTVEANVLTF.